This T cell receptor beta chain is from a study of T cells in localized non-small cell lung cancer. Study conclusions and caveats: With higher T cell density in blood came longer overall survival.

The protocol was immunoSEQ multiplex PCR, while the TCRdb copy is restricted to in-frame clones and leaves out a portion. The table lists 30,000 or so clones, over 80% of them singletons. With V trimmed by 4 bases and J by 0 bases, 1 base remained unmatched. Germline-derived CDR1 and CDR2 are MGHRA and YSYEKL. The CDR3 sequence is 15 residues long. As concerns this clone: No antigen is known for it.

This TCR came from a woman between 35 and 70 years old with stage III lung adenocarcinoma. The gene calls are TRBV4-1 and TRBJ2-7; 12 nucleotides agree with TRBD2. Material: peripheral blood mononuclear cells, obtained before any cancer treatment. CDR3 bases: TGCGCCAGCAGCCCACTAGCGGGAGGCTCCTACGAGCAGTACTTC. It translates to CASSPLAGGSYEQYF.